The 27 T cell receptor beta chains listed next were all sequenced from one sample in a study of T-cell memory formation after mild COVID-19. TCRdb re-called the 5' RACE reads with MiXCR, one entry per CDR3 protein. This table has about 400,000 distinct CDR3 sequences, 20% to 25% appearing once. Sequences were obtained from PBMCs or a T cell subset sorted from them (not recorded which). Receptor source: an adult woman who had mild COVID-19 (a few samples of this study predate the infection). Cell type and time point are not known.

The rearrangement links TRBV19 to TRBJ1-1; 7 positions agree with TRBD1. The V segment lost 6 bases and the J segment 4 bases; nucleotides outside the gene matches: 8. CDR1 and CDR2 (germline): LNHDA, SQIVND (reference sequence). The length of the CDR3 is 14 residues. Written as DNA, the CDR3 is TGTGCCAGTAGCGCGACAGGGCGTTCCACTGAAGCTTTCTTT. Its protein is CASSATGRSTEAFF.

The chain recombines TRBV14 with TRBJ2-5, with D maybe TRBD2 (5 bases). The CDR3 length is 15 residues. Germline V gives CDR1 SGHDN, CDR2 FVKESK. The V gene lost 4 bases and the J gene lost 5 bases, with 17 bases spanning the gap. The CDR3 DNA reads TGTGCCAGCAGCCTAGGACTTTTTTCCGGGGAGACCCAGTACTTC. Residues: CASSLGLFSGETQYF.

The J gene is TRBJ2-5, the V gene TRBV7-8, with D perhaps matching TRBD1 (6 bases). CDR1 and CDR2 (germline): SGHVS, FQNEAQ. The CDR3 covers 15 residues. Trimming took 3 bases from V and 2 from J, leaving 13 bases between them. CDR3: CASSLVVGAQETQYF. CDR3 bases: TGTGCCAGCAGCTTGGTCGTGGGGGCACAAGAGACCCAGTACTTC.

The chain has TRBV12-3 or TRBV12-4 and TRBJ1-4; D possibly corresponds to TRBD1 (5 bases). This CDR3 spans 14 amino acids. Trimming took 7 bases from V and 8 from J, leaving 17 bases between them. The CDR3 protein is CASTLLGVAEKLFF. In DNA form, the CDR3 reads TGTGCCAGCACACTTCTGGGGGTCGCCGAAAAACTGTTTTTT.

A few counts support this clonotype. The chain joins TRBV28 to TRBJ2-1; D unclear. This CDR3 is 14 amino acids long. Trimming cost V 5 bases and J 5 bases, with 13 bases left between them. Germline CDR1 MDHEN, CDR2 SYDVKM. CDR3 residues: CASSPHDIDNEQFF. The CDR3 DNA is TGTGCCAGCAGTCCCCATGATATAGACAATGAGCAGTTCTTC.

This clonotype was detected many times. The V and J genes are TRBV27 and TRBJ1-1, with TRBD1 matching over 7 bases. V shed 7 bases, J shed 4 bases, and the junction held 9 bases outside the gene matches. This CDR3 spans 14 amino acids. Germline V CDR1 and CDR2: MNHEY, SMNVEV (reference sequence). The chain's CDR3 is CASIKQGMGTEAFF. CDR3 DNA: TGTGCCAGCATAAAACAGGGGATGGGCACTGAAGCTTTCTTT.

This clonotype was seen only a few times. V and J are TRBV30 and TRBJ2-3; unclear D gene. The CDR3 loop spans 12 amino acids. V was clipped by 8 bases and J by 0 bases, with 9 bases between them. CDR1 GTSNPN and CDR2 SVGIG come from the germline V gene (reference sequence). The DNA for the CDR3 is TGTGCCACCGGTCATAGCACAGATACGCAGTATTTT. Residues: CATGHSTDTQYF.

The chain is built from TRBV19 and TRBJ1-2; D uncertain. The V and J ends lost 8 bases and 4 bases respectively, with 11 bases between them. The CDR3 is 12 amino acids. CDR1 is LNHDA and CDR2 is SQIVND in the germline V gene (reference sequence). The CDR3 protein is CASRRNFYGYTF. The CDR3 DNA is TGTGCCAGTCGACGGAACTTCTATGGCTACACCTTC. Full variable domain (remainder filled in from reference TRBV19 and TRBJ1-2): DGGITQSPKYLFRKEGQNVTLSCEQNLNHDAMYWYRQDPGQGLRLIYYSQIVNDFQKGDIAEGYSVSREKKESFPLTVTSAQKNPTAFYLCASRRNFYGYTFGSGTRLTVV.

There are a few counts of this clonotype. CDR3: CSVESSLSTDTQYF. CDR3 bases: TGCAGCGTTGAGTCGTCCCTCTCCACAGATACGCAGTATTTT. The chain combines TRBV29-1 with TRBJ2-3, with D hard to call. The CDR3 has 14 amino acids. The ends were cut back, 3 bases at V and 2 bases at J, with 12 bases in the middle. Germline loops: CDR1 SQVTM, CDR2 ANQGSEA.

This clonotype was detected a few times. The chain has TRBV7-2 and TRBJ2-3, with 14 bases matching TRBD2. The CDR3 covers 18 residues. The germline V gene encodes CDR1 SGHTA and CDR2 FQGNSA. J gave up 4 bases and V 4 bases, and 10 bases lay outside the gene matches. In DNA form, the CDR3 reads TGTGCCAGCAGCTACGGGACTAGCGGGAGTTATGGCCCAGATACGCAGTATTTT. Protein sequence: CASSYGTSGSYGPDTQYF.

This chain links TRBV6-2 or TRBV6-3 with TRBJ2-7, with TRBD1 matching 7 bases. CDR3 size: 13 residues. Per germline, CDR1 MNHEY and CDR2 SVGEGT. V lost 6 bases to trimming and J lost 3 bases; unmatched junction nucleotides: 5. CDR3 bases: TGTGCCAGCAGATGGACAGGCGTCTACGAGCAGTACTTC. Its translation is CASRWTGVYEQYF.

The rearrangement links TRBV18 to TRBJ2-5; D is perhaps TRBD1 or TRBD2 (6 bases each). The CDR3 covers 14 residues. V lost 3 bases and J lost 6, with 14 bases in between. CDR1 is KGHSH and CDR2 is LQKENI in the germline V gene. CDR3 amino acids: CASSPPGGAQTQYF. CDR3 nucleotide sequence: TGTGCCAGCTCACCCCCCGGGGGCGCGCAGACCCAGTACTTC. Full variable domain (rest looked up from reference TRBV18 and TRBJ2-5): NAGVMQNPRHLVRRRGQEARLRCSPMKGHSHVYWYRQLPEEGLKFMVYLQKENIIDESGMPKERFSAEFPKEGPSILRIQQVVRGDSAAYFCASSPPGGAQTQYFGPGTRLLVL.

There are a few counts of this clonotype. The chain has TRBV5-5 and TRBJ1-1, with unresolved D. Deletions cut 4 bases from V and 4 bases from J, with 11 bases between. The CDR3 runs to 13 residues. The germline CDR1 and CDR2 sequences are SGHKS and YYEKEE (reference sequence). CDR3 amino acids: CASSQHQSTEAFF. Here the CDR3 DNA reads TGTGCCAGCAGCCAACATCAGTCCACTGAAGCTTTCTTT.

This clonotype has a single count. The genes are TRBV6-2 or TRBV6-3 and TRBJ2-5, with a tentative D call TRBD1 (6 bases). This CDR3 is 14 amino acids long. Trimming removed 5 bases at V and 1 base at J, with 11 bases between. Germline V CDR1 and CDR2: MNHEY, SVGEGT. CDR3 nucleotides: TGTGCCAGCAGTACCCGGACAGTCCAAGAGACCCAGTACTTC. Amino acids: CASSTRTVQETQYF.

The V gene is TRBV25-1, the J gene TRBJ2-5; unclear D gene. V shed 5 bases and J shed 5 bases, with 12 bases lying between them. From germline, CDR1 is MGHDK and CDR2 SYGVNS. The CDR3 contains 13 residues. CDR3 protein: CASSKVLGETQYF. Here the CDR3 DNA reads TGTGCCAGCAGTAAAGTGCTGGGGGAGACCCAGTACTTC.

The rearrangement links TRBV2 to TRBJ2-7; the match to TRBD2 covers 10 bases. CDR1 and CDR2 (germline): SNHLY, FYNNEI. The CDR3 is made up of 16 amino acids. V trimming: 3 bases; J trimming: 3 bases; junction bases outside the gene matches: 8. The CDR3 DNA is TGTGCCAGCAGTGACCCCCGGGCTAGCGGGAGCTACGAGCAGTACTTC. Translated, it gives CASSDPRASGSYEQYF. Combining the CDR3 with reference TRBV2 and TRBJ2-7 gives the whole variable domain EPEVTQTPSHQVTQMGQEVILRCVPISNHLYFYWYRQILGQKVEFLVSFYNNEISEKSEIFDDQFSVERPDGSNFTLKIRSTKLEDSAMYFCASSDPRASGSYEQYFGPGTRLTVT.

This clonotype was seen only a few times. The chain couples TRBV25-1 to TRBJ1-2; 10 positions agree with TRBD1. This CDR3 contains 14 residues. Germline V gene sequence: CDR1 MGHDK, CDR2 SYGVNS. V lost 1 base to trimming and J lost 7 bases; unmatched junction nucleotides: 3. The CDR3 here is CASSEFDRGPGYTF. CDR3 coding DNA: TGTGCCAGCAGTGAATTTGACAGGGGGCCTGGCTACACCTTC.

This clonotype has a handful of counts. The chain joins TRBV19 to TRBJ1-1, with D perhaps TRBD1 (6 bases). Looked up from germline, CDR1 is LNHDA and CDR2 is SQIVND (reference sequence). The length of the CDR3 is 17 residues. Deletions cut 5 bases from V and 0 bases from J, with 19 bases between. CDR3 sequence reads: CASSGTSPTGLNTEAFF. CDR3 bases: TGTGCCAGTAGTGGAACATCCCCTACAGGGTTGAACACTGAAGCTTTCTTT.

This clonotype was picked up many times. The chain links TRBV20-1 to TRBJ2-3; 8 bases match TRBD1. J lost 2 bases, V lost 0 bases, and 4 bases had no gene match. Looked up from germline, CDR1 is DFQATT and CDR2 is SNEGSKA (reference sequence). This CDR3 is built from 15 residues. This chain's CDR3 is CSARDAGGTTDTQYF. In DNA, the CDR3 is TGCAGTGCTAGAGATGCAGGGGGCACCACAGATACGCAGTATTTT.

This clonotype was seen a handful of times. The rearrangement links TRBV6-5 to TRBJ1-2; D not resolved. The germline V gene has CDR1 MNHEY and CDR2 SVGAGI. V lost 6 bases to trimming and J lost 5 bases, with 7 bases between them. This CDR3 spans 11 amino acids. The DNA for the CDR3 is TGTGCCAGCAGAGGGCCTTATGGCTACACCTTC. Residues: CASRGPYGYTF.

This clonotype was found a few times. The gene calls are TRBV5-1 and TRBJ2-3; tentatively, D is TRBD2 (7 bases). This CDR3 comprises 15 residues. The germline V gene has CDR1 SGHRS and CDR2 YFSETQ. Trimming pared 6 bases from V and 2 bases from J, leaving 16 bases between. CDR3 sequence reads: CASTARGASTDTQYF. The CDR3 coding sequence is TGCGCCAGCACCGCCCGGGGGGCCTCCACAGATACGCAGTATTTT.

This clonotype has just one count. Here the CDR3 DNA reads TGCGCCAGCAGCCAAGATTGGACACAAGCCTACGAGCAGTACTTC. Translated, it gives CASSQDWTQAYEQYF. The V gene is TRBV4-3, the J gene TRBJ2-7, with D possibly matching TRBD1 (5 bases). The CDR3 spans 15 residues. Germline V gene sequence: CDR1 LGHNA, CDR2 YSLEER. The V end was cut by 0 bases, the J end by 2 bases, with 11 bases between.

This clonotype was detected only a few times. V is TRBV9 and J is TRBJ1-2; D possibly corresponds to TRBD1 (5 bases). Trimming took 5 bases from V and 4 from J, leaving 18 bases between them. Germline CDR1 is SGDLS and CDR2 is YYNGEE. The CDR3 consists of 15 residues. CDR3 in DNA: TGTGCCAGCAGTATGGGGACTCAAGGTAGCTATGGCTACACCTTC. Translated: CASSMGTQGSYGYTF.

V gene TRBV7-9 combines with J gene TRBJ1-1; TRBD1 matches 11 bases. J gave up 11 bases and V 5 bases, and 13 bases lay outside the gene matches. Germline V lookup: CDR1 SEHNR, CDR2 FQNEAQ (reference sequence). CDR3 length: 15 residues. The DNA for the CDR3 is TGTGCCAGCAGCCTTGAGATTGGTAGGGACAGGGGGGCTTTCTTT. Its translation is CASSLEIGRDRGAFF. Variable domain in full (rest from reference TRBV7-9 and TRBJ1-1): DTGVSQNPRHKITKRGQNVTFRCDPISEHNRLYWYRQTLGQGPEFLTYFQNEAQLEKSRLLSDRFSAERPKGSFSTLEIQRTEQGDSAMYLCASSLEIGRDRGAFFGQGTRLTVV.

V gene TRBV27 combines with J gene TRBJ2-7; 8 bases are shared with TRBD2. Germline CDR1 is MNHEY and CDR2 is SMNVEV (reference sequence). There are 16 residues in the CDR3. Unmatched junction bases numbered 15, after V lost 5 bases and J lost 6 bases. The DNA for the CDR3 is TGTGCCAGCAGTCTGCTGGGGGGACTAGGGGCTGCCGAGCAGTACTTC. Amino acids: CASSLLGGLGAAEQYF.

This rearrangement joins TRBV9 to TRBJ2-3; perhaps TRBD2 as D (6 bases). Trimming cost V 3 bases and J 2 bases, with 13 bases left between them. Germline V gene sequence: CDR1 SGDLS, CDR2 YYNGEE. CDR3 length: 15 amino acids. The DNA for the CDR3 is TGTGCCAGCAGCGCCCAAAGGAGGGTCACAGATACGCAGTATTTT. As protein: CASSAQRRVTDTQYF.

The rearrangement links TRBV24-1 to TRBJ1-1, with 9 positions matching TRBD1. The trim removed 2 bases at V and 4 bases at J, leaving 4 bases unmatched. Germline CDR1 KGHDR, CDR2 SFDVKD. The CDR3 covers 15 residues. The CDR3 protein is CATSDSQGASTEAFF. The DNA of the CDR3 is TGTGCCACCAGTGATTCACAGGGGGCGAGCACTGAAGCTTTCTTT.